Sequencing of this T cell receptor (beta chain) was carried out in a study of response to subunit inactivated influenza vaccine. Study results and limitations: The authors put forward the suggestion that each seasonal influenza vaccination may bring in only a limited number of new T cells.

TCRdb re-called the RT-PCR reads with MiXCR, one entry per CDR3 protein. The data show more than 700,000 distinct CDR3 sequences, approximately 22% seen once. On this clonotype: Its antigen is not known.

Sequencing used PBMCs from blood, obtained 5 days after vaccination. The receptor comes from a man aged 50 to 59 who received an inactivated influenza vaccine.

CDR3 region: CASSRTPATNEKLFF. CDR3 DNA sequence: TGCGCCAGCAGCCGGACCCCTGCAACTAATGAAAAACTGTTTTTT. The rearrangement links TRBV5-1 to TRBJ1-4; D call uncertain. CDR1 and CDR2 (germline): SGHRS, YFSETQ. V lost 4 bases and J lost 0, with 10 bases in between. CDR3 size: 15 residues.